This TCR beta chain was recovered during a study of Ad26.COV2.S vaccination and SARS-CoV-2 variants. The overall study: This donor came from the COV1001 trial of Ad26.COV2.S.

Described treatment: roughly 19 received Ad26.COV2.S at low or high dose, single or two shots; 5 received placebo; per-sample allocation not given. At day 63 after the first vaccine or placebo injection, samples were drawn. The trim removed 2 bases at V and 4 bases at J, leaving 1 base unmatched. This CDR3 comprises 15 residues. The germline V gene has CDR1 LGHDT and CDR2 YNNKEL (reference sequence). Profiling relied on immunoSEQ multiplex PCR, and the TCRdb table lists in-frame clones only, not all of them. The table has hundreds of thousands of clones, about 91% seen once. The chain combines TRBV3-1 (or the pseudogene TRBV3-2) with TRBJ1-6; 8 nucleotides line up with TRBD1. The source material was peripheral blood, sampled in a trial of Ad26.COV2.S vaccine versus placebo. This TCR came from a person aged 18-65 years who received the Ad26.COV2.S COVID-19 vaccine or a placebo. CDR3 in amino acids: CASSQTGGYNSPLHF. CDR3 coding DNA: TGTGCCAGCAGCCAAACAGGGGGTTATAATTCACCCCTCCACTTT.